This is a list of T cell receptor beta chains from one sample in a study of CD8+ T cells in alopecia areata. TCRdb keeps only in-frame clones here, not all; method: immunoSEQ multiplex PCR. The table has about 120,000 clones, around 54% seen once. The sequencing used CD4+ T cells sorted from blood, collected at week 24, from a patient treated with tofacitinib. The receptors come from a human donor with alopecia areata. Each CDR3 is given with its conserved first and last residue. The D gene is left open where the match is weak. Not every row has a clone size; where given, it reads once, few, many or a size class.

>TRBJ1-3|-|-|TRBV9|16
TGTGCCAGCAGCTTGAGGTGGGACCCCTCTGGAAACACCATATATTTT
CASSLRWDPSGNTIYF
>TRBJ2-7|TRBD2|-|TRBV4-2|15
TGTGCCAGCAGCCAAGGTGCTAGCGGGGCTTACGAGCAGTACTTC
CASSQGASGAYEQYF
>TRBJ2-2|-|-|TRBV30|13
TGTGCCTGGAGTGGTGGGGGAGCCAGGGAGCTGTTTTTT
CAWSGGGARELFF
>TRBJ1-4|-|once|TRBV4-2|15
TGTGCCAGCAGCCAAGATAAGGGCAAAGATGAAAAACTGTTTTTT
CASSQDKGKDEKLFF
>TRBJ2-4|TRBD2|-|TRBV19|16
TGTGCCAGTAGTGCCCCCCCAGCGGGGGGGTATTACATTCAGTACTTC
CASSAPPAGGYYIQYF
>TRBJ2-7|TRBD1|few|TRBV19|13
TGTGCCAGTAGATTGACAGGGACCTACGAGCAGTACTTC
CASRLTGTYEQYF
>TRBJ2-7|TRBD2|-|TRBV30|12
TGTGCTTACGACGGGGGGACCTACGAGCAGTACTTC
CAYDGGTYEQYF
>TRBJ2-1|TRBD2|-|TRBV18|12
TGTGCCAGCTCGGGGCTCCGGGGGGAAGCGTTCTTC
CASSGLRGEAFF
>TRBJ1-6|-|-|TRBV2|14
TGTGCCAGCAGTGTGCGGACGATGAATTCACCCCTCCACTTT
CASSVRTMNSPLHF
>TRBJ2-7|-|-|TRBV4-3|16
TGCGCCAGCAGCCAAGGGGGAGGGGGGCCCTCCTACGAGCAGTACTTC
CASSQGGGGPSYEQYF
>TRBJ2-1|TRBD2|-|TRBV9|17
TGTGCCAGCAGCGCCCGAGGCCCTGGACTAGCGGATAATGAGCAGTTCTTC
CASSARGPGLADNEQFF
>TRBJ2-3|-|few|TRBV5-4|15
TGTGCCAGCAGCTCTGTGCCGGCCAGCACAGATACGCAGTATTTT
CASSSVPASTDTQYF
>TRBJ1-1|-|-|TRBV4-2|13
TGTGCCAGCAGTCGGGGTGGGACGGCTGAAGCTTTCTTT
CASSRGGTAEAFF
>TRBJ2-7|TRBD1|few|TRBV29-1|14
TGCAGCGCTGAGATTCGGACAGGGGGATACGAGCAGTACTTC
CSAEIRTGGYEQYF
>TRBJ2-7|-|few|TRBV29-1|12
TGCAGCGTTGGCACAGCCTCCAACGAGCAGTACTTC
CSVGTASNEQYF
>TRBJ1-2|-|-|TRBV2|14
TGTGCCAGCAGTCCGGACAGCCTTAGCTATGGCTACACCTTC
CASSPDSLSYGYTF
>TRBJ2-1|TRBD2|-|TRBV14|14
TGTGCCAGCAGCCAGTCACTAGCGGGGGGGAAGCAGTTCTTC
CASSQSLAGGKQFF
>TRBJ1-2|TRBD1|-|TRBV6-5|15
TGTGCCAGCAGTTACTTCGGGACAGGGGGAGGAGGCTACACCTTC
CASSYFGTGGGGYTF
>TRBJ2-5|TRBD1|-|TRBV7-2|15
TGTGCCAGCAGCTTAGGAGGGACAGGGGACGAGACCCAGTACTTC
CASSLGGTGDETQYF
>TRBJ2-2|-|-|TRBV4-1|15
TGCGCCAGCTCCCGATCCAGTCGGGACACCGGGGAGCTGTTTTTT
CASSRSSRDTGELFF
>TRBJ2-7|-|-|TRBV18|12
TGTGCCAGCTCACCAAACGACAGCGAGCAGTACTTC
CASSPNDSEQYF
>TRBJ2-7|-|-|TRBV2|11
TGTGCCAGCGGGGGCCTGTACGAGCAGTACTTC
CASGGLYEQYF
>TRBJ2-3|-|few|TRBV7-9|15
TGTGCCAGCAGACGGGACGGAGGGGGCACAGATACGCAGTATTTT
CASRRDGGGTDTQYF
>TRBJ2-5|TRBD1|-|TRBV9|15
TGTGCCAGCAGCCTACAACAGGGGAACCAAGAGACCCAGTACTTC
CASSLQQGNQETQYF
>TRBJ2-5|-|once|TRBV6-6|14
TGTGCCAGCAGTTACTCGGGCGGGCAAGAGACCCAGTACTTC
CASSYSGGQETQYF
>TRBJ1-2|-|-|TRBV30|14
TGTGCCTGGAGCAGTCTTCCCGTCAACTATGGCTACACCTTC
CAWSSLPVNYGYTF
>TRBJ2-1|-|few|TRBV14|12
TGTGCCAGCAGCCAATCTCTCCGATTTCAGTTCTTC
CASSQSLRFQFF
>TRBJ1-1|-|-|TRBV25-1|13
TGTGCCAGCAGTGATGGAGGAAGGACTGAAGCTTTCTTT
CASSDGGRTEAFF
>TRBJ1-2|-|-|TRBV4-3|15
TGCGCCAGCAGCCCAGAGGGTCGCTTTAACTATGGCTACACCTTC
CASSPEGRFNYGYTF
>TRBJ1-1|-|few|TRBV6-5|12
TGTGCCAGCAGTACCCTTAACACTGAAGCTTTCTTT
CASSTLNTEAFF
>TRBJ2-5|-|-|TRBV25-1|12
TGTGCCAGCAGGGGAATTGGGGAGACCCAGTACTTC
CASRGIGETQYF
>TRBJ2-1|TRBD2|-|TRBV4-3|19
TGCGCCAGCAGCCCCTCTCCTAGCGGGGGCCTCTACTCCTACAATGAGCAGTTCTTC
CASSPSPSGGLYSYNEQFF
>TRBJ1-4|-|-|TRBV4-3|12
TGCGCCAGCAGCCTCCTTTCGGGAAAACTGTTTTTT
CASSLLSGKLFF
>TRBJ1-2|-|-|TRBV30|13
TGTGCCTGGAGTGTTTTAGTCGGTGGTGGCTACACCTTC
CAWSVLVGGGYTF
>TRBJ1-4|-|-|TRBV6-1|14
TGTGCCAGCAGTGAAGCAGCGGGAACCGGAAAACTGTTTTTT
CASSEAAGTGKLFF
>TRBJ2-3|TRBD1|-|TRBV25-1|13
TGTGCCAGCAGGGGACAGGTAATAGATACGCAGTATTTT
CASRGQVIDTQYF
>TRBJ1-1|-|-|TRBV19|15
TGTGCCAGTAGTATAGGATCCCGGACAGCCACTGAAGCTTTCTTT
CASSIGSRTATEAFF
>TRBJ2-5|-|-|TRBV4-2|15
TGTGCCAGCAGCCAAGATAATGGCGCGGGAGAGACCCAGTACTTC
CASSQDNGAGETQYF
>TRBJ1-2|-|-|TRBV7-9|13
TGTGCCAGCAGCTTAGCAGGGCAGAACGGCTACACCTTC
CASSLAGQNGYTF
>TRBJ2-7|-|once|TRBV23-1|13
TGCGCCAGCAGTCGGGACACAAACTACGAGCAGTACTTC
CASSRDTNYEQYF
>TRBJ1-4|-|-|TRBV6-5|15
TGTGCCAGCAGTCAAGGACAAGGGCTCAATGAAAAACTGTTTTTT
CASSQGQGLNEKLFF
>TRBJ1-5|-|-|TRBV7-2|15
TGTGCCAGCAGCTTAACGGCGGCCTTGGGTCAGCCCCAGCATTTT
CASSLTAALGQPQHF
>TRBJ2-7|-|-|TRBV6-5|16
TGTGCCAGCAGTTACTCTATACCTGCAGCAACCTACGAGCAGTACTTC
CASSYSIPAATYEQYF
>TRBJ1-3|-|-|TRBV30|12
TGTGCCTGGAGTTCTAATGGAAACACCATATATTTT
CAWSSNGNTIYF